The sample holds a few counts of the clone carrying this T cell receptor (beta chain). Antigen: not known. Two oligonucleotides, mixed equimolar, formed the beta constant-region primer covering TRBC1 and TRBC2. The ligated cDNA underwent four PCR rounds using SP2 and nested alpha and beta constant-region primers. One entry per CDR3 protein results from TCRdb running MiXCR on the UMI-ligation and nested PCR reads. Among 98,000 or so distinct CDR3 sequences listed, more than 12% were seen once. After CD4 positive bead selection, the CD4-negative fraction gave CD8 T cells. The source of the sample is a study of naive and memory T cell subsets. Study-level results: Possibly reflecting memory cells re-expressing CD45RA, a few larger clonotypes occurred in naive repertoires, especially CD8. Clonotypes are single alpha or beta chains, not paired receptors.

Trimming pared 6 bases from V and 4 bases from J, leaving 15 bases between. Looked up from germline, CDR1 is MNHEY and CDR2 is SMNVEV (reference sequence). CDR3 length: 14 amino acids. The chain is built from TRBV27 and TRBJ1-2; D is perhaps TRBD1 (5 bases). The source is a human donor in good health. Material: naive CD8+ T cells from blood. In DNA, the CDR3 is TGTGCCAGCAGACCGCCGGGGCCCCTCTATGGCTACACCTTC. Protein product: CASRPPGPLYGYTF.